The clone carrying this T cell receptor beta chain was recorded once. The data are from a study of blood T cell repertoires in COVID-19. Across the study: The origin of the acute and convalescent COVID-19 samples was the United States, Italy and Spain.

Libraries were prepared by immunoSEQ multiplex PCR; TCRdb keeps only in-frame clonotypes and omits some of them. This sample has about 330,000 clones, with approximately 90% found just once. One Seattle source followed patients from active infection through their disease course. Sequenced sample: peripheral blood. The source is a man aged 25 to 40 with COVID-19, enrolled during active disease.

The CDR3 protein is CATSRDHYRGNYEQYF. Here the CDR3 DNA reads TGTGCCACCAGCAGAGATCATTATAGGGGCAACTACGAGCAGTACTTC. This rearrangement joins TRBV15 to TRBJ2-7; maybe TRBD1 (5 bases). The V gene lost 0 bases and the J gene lost 3 bases, with 15 bases spanning the gap. Germline V gene data show CDR1 as LNHNV and CDR2 as YYDKDF (reference sequence). The CDR3 is 16 amino acids.